Listed below are T cell receptor beta chains from one sample, sequenced in a study of OX40 agonist ivuxolimab in advanced cancers. Assay: immunoSEQ multiplex PCR; the TCRdb copy retains only in-frame clones and omits some. The sample includes about 51,000 clones, over 65% seen only once; the top ten take 2% to 2.5%. The sequences come from CD4+ or CD8+ T cells sorted from blood, collected in a trial of the OX40 agonist ivuxolimab. The source of these receptors is an adult with an advanced solid tumor such as melanoma, head and neck, liver or kidney cancer. The CDR3 runs from the conserved cysteine through the conserved F or W. Fields, in order: D gene, J gene, clone size, V gene, CDR3 DNA, CDR3 protein. D genes are given only for firm matches. Expanded clones get a size class; other rows say once, few or many, or leave the size out.

- | TRBJ1-3 | - | TRBV4-2 | TGTGCCAGCAGCCAAGACGGCAGGCTGTACTCTGGAAACACCATATATTTT | CASSQDGRLYSGNTIYF
TRBD1 | TRBJ2-4 | - | TRBV18 | TGTGCCAGCTCAAAAGAGGGACAGGTCGCCAAAAACATTCAGTACTTC | CASSKEGQVAKNIQYF
TRBD1 | TRBJ2-2 | - | TRBV30 | TGTGCCTGGAGTAGGGACAGTAACACCGGGGAGCTGTTTTTT | CAWSRDSNTGELFF
- | TRBJ2-2 | - | TRBV18 | TGTGCCAGCTCACCAAGCCAGGTCCGCACCGGGGAGCTGTTTTTT | CASSPSQVRTGELFF
TRBD2 | TRBJ2-7 | few | TRBV28 | TGTGCCAGCAGTTACCCTTGGCGGGAGATTTCCTACGAGCAGTACTTC | CASSYPWREISYEQYF
- | TRBJ1-2 | - | TRBV7-7 | TGTGCTAGCAGCCCGTTTGGGGAGGGTTCGGCAGGCTACACCTTC | CASSPFGEGSAGYTF
TRBD2 | TRBJ2-1 | - | TRBV7-7 | TGTGCTAGCAGCTTTCTCCTAGCGGGAGGTGAGCAGTTCTTC | CASSFLLAGGEQFF
- | TRBJ1-1 | - | TRBV7-9 | TGTGCCAGCAGGTCCCAGGGTTTTTTTTCGAGCACTGAAGCTTTCTTT | CASRSQGFFSSTEAFF
TRBD1 | TRBJ1-2 | once | TRBV6-1 | TGTGCCAGCAGTGGGAACAGGGGGCGAAGTGAAGGCTACACCTTC | CASSGNRGRSEGYTF
- | TRBJ2-1 | - | TRBV18 | TGTGCCAGCTCACCATTTAGCGAAGGGAATGAGCAGTTCTTC | CASSPFSEGNEQFF
- | TRBJ1-3 | - | TRBV28 | TGTGCCAGCAGGAAGGTGGGGTGGAACACCATATATTTT | CASRKVGWNTIYF
- | TRBJ1-2 | - | TRBV28 | TGTGCCAGCAGTTTAATGGGGGCCAGCTATGGCTACACCTTC | CASSLMGASYGYTF
- | TRBJ2-3 | - | TRBV2 | TGTGCCAGCGCCCTCGGGACTTTCAGCACAGATACGCAGTATTTT | CASALGTFSTDTQYF
TRBD1 | TRBJ1-1 | few | TRBV18 | TGTGCCAGCTCACGCAAGGGACAGTCGAACACTGAAGCTTTCTTT | CASSRKGQSNTEAFF
- | TRBJ2-7 | few | TRBV6-4 | TGTGCCAGCAGTGACGCGAGACAGGTTGACCACGAGCAGTACTTC | CASSDARQVDHEQYF
- | TRBJ2-2 | - | TRBV11-3 | TGTGCCAGCAGCTTAGGGCCTGTAACCGGGGAGCTGTTTTTT | CASSLGPVTGELFF
- | TRBJ1-2 | - | TRBV27 | TGTGCCAGCAGTTTATTGAGGGGGGGAGGCTATGGCTACACCTTC | CASSLLRGGGYGYTF
- | TRBJ1-2 | - | TRBV5-1 | TGCGCCAGCAGCTTGGACAGGAACTATGGCTACACCTTC | CASSLDRNYGYTF
- | TRBJ1-6 | few | TRBV2 | TGTGCCAGCAGTGAACGGGGGGTCTATAATTCACCCCTCCACTTT | CASSERGVYNSPLHF
TRBD2 | TRBJ2-1 | - | TRBV2 | TGTGCCAGCAGTCGAGTAGCGGGAGAGGGTGGTCAGAATGAGCAGTTCTTC | CASSRVAGEGGQNEQFF
- | TRBJ1-2 | - | TRBV5-6 | TGTGCCAGCAGCTTGTTTAGGGGGTATAGCTATGGCTACACCTTC | CASSLFRGYSYGYTF
- | TRBJ2-7 | - | TRBV7-8 | TGTGCCAGCAGATCTATTACGGGACGCAACTACGAGCAGTACTTC | CASRSITGRNYEQYF
- | TRBJ1-3 | - | TRBV5-1 | TGCGCCAGCAGCTTGGTAGGAGATCCTAGAAACACCATATATTTT | CASSLVGDPRNTIYF
TRBD2 | TRBJ2-1 | - | TRBV18 | TGTGCCAGCTCACCCACGGGAGGGCACAACAATGAGCAGTTCTTC | CASSPTGGHNNEQFF
TRBD1 | TRBJ2-5 | few | TRBV15 | TGTGCCACCAGCGGAACACAGGGGTACCAAGAGACCCAGTACTTC | CATSGTQGYQETQYF
TRBD1 | TRBJ2-2 | many | TRBV9 | TGTGCCAGCAGCCCCGCGGCTGGGGACAGGGGGGACACCGGGGAGCTGTTTTTT | CASSPAAGDRGDTGELFF
- | TRBJ2-3 | - | TRBV14 | TGTGCCAGCAGTGGGTTAGCGGAAAACACAGATACGCAGTATTTT | CASSGLAENTDTQYF
- | TRBJ2-2 | - | TRBV5-4 | TGTGCCAGCAGCCCCTCCTCCGGGAGCTTTGCCGGGGAGCTGTTTTTT | CASSPSSGSFAGELFF
TRBD2 | TRBJ2-7 | - | TRBV5-6 | TGTGCCAGCAGCCCGTCAGCGGGGTACTACGAGCAGTACTTC | CASSPSAGYYEQYF
TRBD1 | TRBJ1-1 | - | TRBV6-1 | TGTGCCAGCAGTGCTACTACAGGGGTTACTGAAGCTTTCTTT | CASSATTGVTEAFF
TRBD1 | TRBJ2-7 | medium-sized | TRBV10-3 | TGTGCCACGACAGGGGCCTACGAGCAGTACTTC | CATTGAYEQYF
- | TRBJ2-3 | - | TRBV18 | TGTGCCAGCTCACCGAGTCTAGTTAGGACAGATACGCAGTATTTT | CASSPSLVRTDTQYF
TRBD2 | TRBJ2-1 | - | TRBV5-1 | TGCGCCAGCAGCTTAAGGCCTAGCGGGAGGGCTGACAATGAGCAGTTCTTC | CASSLRPSGRADNEQFF
- | TRBJ2-7 | - | TRBV10-2 | TGCGCCAGCAGTGAGTCGTCCGGAACCGGCTACGAGCAGTACTTC | CASSESSGTGYEQYF
TRBD1 | TRBJ1-1 | - | TRBV18 | TGTGCCAGCTCATTAACAGGGGGCCCTACTGAAGCTTTCTTT | CASSLTGGPTEAFF
- | TRBJ2-7 | - | TRBV6-1 | TGTGCCAGCAGTGAAAACAGGTGGGAGCAGTACTTC | CASSENRWEQYF
- | TRBJ1-5 | few | TRBV18 | TGTGCCAGCTCCTATGGGGGGGCCGGTCAGCCCCAGCATTTT | CASSYGGAGQPQHF
- | TRBJ1-2 | - | TRBV6-1 | TGTGCCAGCAGTGACAGGGACTATGGCTACACCTTC | CASSDRDYGYTF
TRBD2 | TRBJ2-3 | - | TRBV7-3 | TGTGCCAGCAGCTTAGGGCCTAGCGGGAGCACAGATACGCAGTATTTT | CASSLGPSGSTDTQYF
TRBD1 | TRBJ1-2 | - | TRBV29-1 | TGCAGCGTGCCCGTGGACAGGGCCGGGGGTTATGGCTACACCTTC | CSVPVDRAGGYGYTF
TRBD2 | TRBJ2-1 | - | TRBV4-1 | TGCGCCAGCAGCCAAGCCGGGACTAGCGGGAGGGATGAGCAGTTCTTC | CASSQAGTSGRDEQFF
TRBD2 | TRBJ2-1 | - | TRBV10-2 | TGCGCCAGCAAACCCCGACAGGGTCGGGGACTAGCGGGAGGGAAGTACAATGAGCAGTTCTTC | CASKPRQGRGLAGGKYNEQFF
TRBD1 | TRBJ2-3 | few | TRBV5-4 | TGTGCCAGCAGCACGGGACAGGCGGGTTCCACAGATACGCAGTATTTT | CASSTGQAGSTDTQYF
- | TRBJ1-1 | once | TRBV5-4 | TGTGCCAGCAGCTTGAGGCCCACGAACACTGAAGCTTTCTTT | CASSLRPTNTEAFF
- | TRBJ1-1 | - | TRBV2 | TGTGCCAGCAGTGAAAACGCCTGGGGTGTAGGAGGCACTGAAGCTTTCTTT | CASSENAWGVGGTEAFF
TRBD2 | TRBJ2-5 | few | TRBV4-1 | TGCGCCAGCAGCCGGTTGGGGGGGTACCAAGAGACCCAGTACTTC | CASSRLGGYQETQYF
- | TRBJ1-4 | once | TRBV6-5 | TGTGCCAGCAGTTACTCGGGACCGCGCAATGAAAAACTGTTTTTT | CASSYSGPRNEKLFF
- | TRBJ2-2 | - | TRBV7-7 | TGTGCTAGCAGCTTAGATGCGGGATACACCGGGGAGCTGTTTTTT | CASSLDAGYTGELFF
TRBD1 | TRBJ1-6 | - | TRBV2 | TGTGCCAGCAGTGGTTACGGCGGACAGGGACTCCACTTT | CASSGYGGQGLHF
- | TRBJ1-2 | - | TRBV30 | TGTGCCTGGAGCCCCCCCGGGATAACCAACTATGGCTACACCTTC | CAWSPPGITNYGYTF